This T cell receptor (beta chain) comes out of a study of T cells in women clearing cervical HPV infection. Each participant carried one incident cervical HPV16 infection only. V lost 5 bases, J lost 3 bases, and 4 bases stayed unmatched. The CDR3 has 14 residues. Looked up from germline, CDR1 is SGHAT and CDR2 is FQDESV (reference sequence). For this clone: Read coverage stops 3 residues before the CDR3 terminus; the germline J gene supplies the remainder.

TCRdb's copy holds only in-frame clones and misses some; the assay was immunoSEQ multiplex PCR. The sample holds approximately 41,000 clones. This chain joins TRBV11-1 and TRBJ2-5, with 9 bases identical to TRBD1. The clonotype originates from a woman between 18 and 70 years old with a cervical HPV16 infection that either progressed to CIN3+ or cleared (not recorded which). What was sequenced was blood buffy coat. The CDR3 region is CASSQQGAKETQYF. Partial CDR3 DNA: TGTGCCAGCAGCCAACAGGGGGCCAAAGAGACC.